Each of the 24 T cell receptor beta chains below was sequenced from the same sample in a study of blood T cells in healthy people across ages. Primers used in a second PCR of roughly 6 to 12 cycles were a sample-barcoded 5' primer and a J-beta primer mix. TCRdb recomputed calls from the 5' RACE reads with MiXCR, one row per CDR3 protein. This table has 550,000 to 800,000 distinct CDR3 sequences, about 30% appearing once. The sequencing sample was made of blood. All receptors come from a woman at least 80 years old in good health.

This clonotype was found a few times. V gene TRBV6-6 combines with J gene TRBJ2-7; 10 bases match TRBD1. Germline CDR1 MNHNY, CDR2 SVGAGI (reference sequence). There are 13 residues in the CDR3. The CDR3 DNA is TGTGCCAGCAGTTACGCCGGGACAGGGGCCACCTTTGTC. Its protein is CASSYAGTGATFV.

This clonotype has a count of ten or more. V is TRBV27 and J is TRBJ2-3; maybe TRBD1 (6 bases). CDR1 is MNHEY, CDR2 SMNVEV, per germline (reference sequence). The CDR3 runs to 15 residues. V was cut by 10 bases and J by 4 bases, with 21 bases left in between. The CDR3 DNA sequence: TGTGCCAAGGACCTCAGGGGCGCTTCCCCAGATACGCAGTATTTT. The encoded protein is CAKDLRGASPDTQYF.

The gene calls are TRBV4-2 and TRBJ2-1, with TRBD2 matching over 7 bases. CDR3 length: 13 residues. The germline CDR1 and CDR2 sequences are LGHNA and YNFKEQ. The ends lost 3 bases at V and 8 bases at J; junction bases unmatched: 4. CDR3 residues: CASSHVTSDEQFF. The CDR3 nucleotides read TGTGCCAGCAGCCATGTCACTAGCGATGAGCAGTTCTTC.

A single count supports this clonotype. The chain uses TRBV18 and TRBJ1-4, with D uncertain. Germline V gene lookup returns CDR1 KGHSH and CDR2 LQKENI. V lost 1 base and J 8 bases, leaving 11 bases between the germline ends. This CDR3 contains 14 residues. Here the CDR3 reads CASSPQGRREKLFF. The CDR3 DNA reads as TGTGCCAGCTCACCACAGGGCAGAAGGGAAAAACTGTTTTTT.

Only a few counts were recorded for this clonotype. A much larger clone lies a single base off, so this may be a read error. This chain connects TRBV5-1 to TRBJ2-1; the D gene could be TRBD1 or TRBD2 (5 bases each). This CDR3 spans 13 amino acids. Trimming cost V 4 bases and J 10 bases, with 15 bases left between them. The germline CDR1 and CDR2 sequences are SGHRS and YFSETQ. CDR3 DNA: TGCGCCAGCAGCCCGAGACTCGAGGGGGAGCAGTTCTTC. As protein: CASSPRLEGEQFF.

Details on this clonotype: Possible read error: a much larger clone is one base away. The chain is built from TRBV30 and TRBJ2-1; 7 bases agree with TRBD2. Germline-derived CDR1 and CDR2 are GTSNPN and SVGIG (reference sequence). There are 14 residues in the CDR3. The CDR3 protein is CAWSTSVSCNEQFF. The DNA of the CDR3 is TGTGCCTGGAGCACTAGCGTCTCCTGCAATGAGCAGTTCTTC.

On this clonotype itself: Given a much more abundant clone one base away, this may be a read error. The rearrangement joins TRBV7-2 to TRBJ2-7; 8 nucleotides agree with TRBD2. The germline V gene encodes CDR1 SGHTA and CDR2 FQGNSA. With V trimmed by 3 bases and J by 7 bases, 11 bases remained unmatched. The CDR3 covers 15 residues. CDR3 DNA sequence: TGTGCCAGCAGCTTGAGTAGCGGGGTCTACAATGAGCAGTACTTC. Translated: CASSLSSGVYNEQYF.

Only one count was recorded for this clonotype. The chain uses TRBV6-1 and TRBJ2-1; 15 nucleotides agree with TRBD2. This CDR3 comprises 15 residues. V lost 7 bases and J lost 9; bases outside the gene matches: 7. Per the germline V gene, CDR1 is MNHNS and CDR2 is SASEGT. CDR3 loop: CASTWTSGGAGEQFF. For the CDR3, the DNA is TGTGCCAGCACCTGGACTAGCGGGGGGGCAGGTGAGCAGTTCTTC.

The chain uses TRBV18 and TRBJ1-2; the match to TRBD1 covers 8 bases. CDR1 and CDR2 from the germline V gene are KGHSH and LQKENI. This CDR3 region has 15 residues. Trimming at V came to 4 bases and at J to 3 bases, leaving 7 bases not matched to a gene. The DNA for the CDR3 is TGTGCCAGCTCACGGATACAGGGGGTGGACTATGGCTACACCTTC. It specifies CASSRIQGVDYGYTF.

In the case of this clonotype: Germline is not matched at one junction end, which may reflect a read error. This CDR3 reads CASSEAGRGVYDYTF. The CDR3, as DNA: TGCGCCAGCAGTGAAGCAGGCAGGGGCGTCTATGACTACACCTTC. The J gene is TRBJ1-2, the V gene TRBV2, with D possibly TRBD1 on 6 matching bases. This CDR3 is built from 15 residues. Per the germline V gene, CDR1 is SNHLY and CDR2 is FYNNEI.

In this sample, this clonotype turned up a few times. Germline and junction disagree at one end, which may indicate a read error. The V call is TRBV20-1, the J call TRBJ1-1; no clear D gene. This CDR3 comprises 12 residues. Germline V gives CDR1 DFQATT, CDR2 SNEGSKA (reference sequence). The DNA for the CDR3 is TGCAGGGCTAGCCGATACAACACTGAAGCTTTCTTT. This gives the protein CRASRYNTEAFF.

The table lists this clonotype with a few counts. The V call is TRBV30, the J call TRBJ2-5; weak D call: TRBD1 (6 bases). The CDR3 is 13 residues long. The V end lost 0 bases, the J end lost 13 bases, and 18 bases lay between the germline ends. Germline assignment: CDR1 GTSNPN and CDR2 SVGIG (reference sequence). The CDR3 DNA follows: TGTGCCTGGAGTGTAGATCCCTCAGGGGAGTTGTACTTC. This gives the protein CAWSVDPSGELYF.

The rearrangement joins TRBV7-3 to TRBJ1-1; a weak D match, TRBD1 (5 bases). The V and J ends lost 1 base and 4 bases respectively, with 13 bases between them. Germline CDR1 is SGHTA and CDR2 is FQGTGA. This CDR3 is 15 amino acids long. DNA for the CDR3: TGTGCCAGCAGCTTAATCTTAAGACAGATCACTGAAGCTTTCTTT. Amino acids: CASSLILRQITEAFF.

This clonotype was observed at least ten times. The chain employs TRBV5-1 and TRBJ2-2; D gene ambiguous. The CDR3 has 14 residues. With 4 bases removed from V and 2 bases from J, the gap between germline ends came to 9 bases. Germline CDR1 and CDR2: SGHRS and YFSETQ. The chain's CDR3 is CASSLRGNTGELFF. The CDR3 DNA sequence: TGCGCCAGCAGCCTACGAGGCAACACCGGGGAGCTGTTTTTT.

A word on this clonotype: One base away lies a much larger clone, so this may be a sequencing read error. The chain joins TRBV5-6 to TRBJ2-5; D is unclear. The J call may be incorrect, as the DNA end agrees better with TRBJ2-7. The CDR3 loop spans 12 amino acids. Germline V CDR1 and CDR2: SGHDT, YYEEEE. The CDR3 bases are TGTGCCAGCAGACGAAGATCCCGCGAGCAGTACTTC. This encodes CASRRRSREQYF.

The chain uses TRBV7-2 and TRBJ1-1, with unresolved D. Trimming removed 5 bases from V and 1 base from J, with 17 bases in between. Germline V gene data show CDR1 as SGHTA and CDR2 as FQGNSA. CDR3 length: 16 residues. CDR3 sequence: CASSPEEWQRNTEAFF. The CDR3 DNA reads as TGTGCCAGCAGCCCAGAAGAGTGGCAGAGGAACACTGAAGCTTTCTTT.

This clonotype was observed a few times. CDR3 sequence reads: CASSQVNVGPTAAEAFF. In DNA, the CDR3 is TGCGCCAGCAGCCAAGTAAATGTAGGACCCACGGCGGCTGAAGCTTTCTTT. This sequence joins TRBV4-1 and TRBJ1-1, with D uncertain. This CDR3 has 17 amino acids. The germline CDR1 and CDR2 sequences are MGHRA and YSYEKL. The ends were cut back, 1 base at V and 6 bases at J, with 21 bases in the middle.

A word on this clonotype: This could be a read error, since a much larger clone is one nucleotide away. DNA for the CDR3: TGTGCCAGCAGCACCGACGGGGGGCGCAGGGTGACAGATACGCAGTATTTT. The encoded protein is CASSTDGGRRVTDTQYF. The rearrangement joins TRBV12-3 or TRBV12-4 to TRBJ2-3; perhaps TRBD2 as D (7 bases). The CDR3 has 17 amino acids. Trimming cost V 6 bases and J 3 bases, with 22 bases left between them.

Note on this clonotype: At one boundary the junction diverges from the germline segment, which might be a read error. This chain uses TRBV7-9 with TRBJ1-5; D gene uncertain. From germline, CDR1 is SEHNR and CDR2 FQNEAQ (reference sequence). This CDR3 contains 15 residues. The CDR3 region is CAGSRTGVSNQPQHF. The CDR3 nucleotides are TGTGCCGGCAGCCGCACCGGGGTTTCCAATCAGCCCCAGCATTTT.

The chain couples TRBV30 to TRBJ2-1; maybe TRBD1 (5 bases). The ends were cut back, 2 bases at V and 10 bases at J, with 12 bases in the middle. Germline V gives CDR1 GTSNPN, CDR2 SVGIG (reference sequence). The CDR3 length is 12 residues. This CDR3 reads CAWSRQGGEQFF. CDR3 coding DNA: TGTGCCTGGAGTCGTCAGGGCGGAGAGCAGTTCTTC.

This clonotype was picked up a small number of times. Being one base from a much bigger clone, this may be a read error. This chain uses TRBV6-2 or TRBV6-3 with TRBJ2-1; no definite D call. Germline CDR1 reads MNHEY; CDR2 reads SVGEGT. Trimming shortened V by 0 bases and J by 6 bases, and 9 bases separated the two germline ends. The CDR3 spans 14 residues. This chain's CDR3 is CASSYSRLGNEQFF. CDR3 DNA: TGTGCCAGCAGTTACTCGCGGTTGGGCAATGAGCAGTTCTTC.

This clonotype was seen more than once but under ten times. CDR3 region: CASSLSSGGPNTGELFF. CDR3 nucleotide sequence: TGTGCCAGCAGCTTGTCTAGCGGGGGCCCGAACACCGGGGAGCTGTTTTTT. V gene TRBV5-5 combines with J gene TRBJ2-2, with TRBD2 matching 10 bases. CDR3 length: 17 amino acids. Unmatched junction bases numbered 3, after V lost 1 base and J lost 0 bases. Germline V lookup: CDR1 SGHKS, CDR2 YYEKEE (reference sequence).

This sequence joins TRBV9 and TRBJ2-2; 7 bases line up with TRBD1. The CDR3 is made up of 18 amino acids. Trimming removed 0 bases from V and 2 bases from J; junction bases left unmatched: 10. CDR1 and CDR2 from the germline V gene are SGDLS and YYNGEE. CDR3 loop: CASSVERGGAKNTGELFF. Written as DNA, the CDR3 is TGTGCCAGCAGCGTAGAGAGAGGGGGCGCAAAAAACACCGGGGAGCTGTTTTTT.

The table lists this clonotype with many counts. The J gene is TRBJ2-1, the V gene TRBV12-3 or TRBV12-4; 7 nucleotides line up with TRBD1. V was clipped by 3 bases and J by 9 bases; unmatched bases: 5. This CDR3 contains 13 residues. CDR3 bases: TGTGCCAGCAGTTTGACAGGGTATGGTGAGCAGTTCTTC. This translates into CASSLTGYGEQFF.